The 5 T cell receptor beta chains below all came from one sample that was sequenced in a study of beta chain features in type 1 diabetes. Study-level points and caveats: Researchers report that Type 1 diabetes patients had moderately but significantly shorter TCRB CDR3s across all four CD4+ subsets.

Their specific antigens are unknown. Every bit of the isolated RNA underwent reverse transcription, so sequencing read expressed TCRB transcripts. Sequenced by immunoSEQ multiplex PCR; TCRdb stores in-frame clones only, minus some. The table has 250,000 to 300,000 clones, roughly an eighth seen once. Sequencing was done on a sample of naive CD4+ T cells from blood. The receptors here all came from a man aged 30 to 45 with type 1 diabetes.

This rearrangement joins TRBV5-1 to TRBJ2-7, with TRBD1 matching 12 bases. After removal of 4 bases from V and 4 bases from J, the junction contained 6 bases not matched to a gene. The CDR3 covers 15 residues. Germline V gene lookup returns CDR1 SGHRS and CDR2 YFSETQ. CDR3 coding DNA: TGCGCCAGCAGCCAAGGGACAGGGGGCGGGTACGAGCAGTACTTC. It yields the protein CASSQGTGGGYEQYF.

This clone was seen a handful of times. This sequence joins TRBV7-3 and TRBJ1-1, with TRBD1 matching 10 bases. Germline V CDR1 and CDR2: SGHTA, FQGTGA. CDR3 size: 14 residues. Losses at the gene ends were 4 bases for V and 4 bases for J; bases not matched to a gene: 3. The CDR3 coding sequence is TGTGCCAGCAGCTCTGGACAGGGGGTCACTGAAGCTTTCTTT. It is translated as CASSSGQGVTEAFF. Full variable domain (missing parts from reference TRBV7-3 and TRBJ1-1): GAGVSQTPSNKVTEKGKYVELRCDPISGHTALYWYRQSLGQGPEFLIYFQGTGAADDSGLPNDRFFAVRPEGSVSTLKIQRTERGDSAVYLCASSSGQGVTEAFFGQGTRLTVV.

This chain joins TRBV5-4 and TRBJ2-5, with TRBD2 as a possible D gene (5 bases). Germline CDR1 reads SGHNT; CDR2 reads YYREEE (reference sequence). V gave up 5 bases and J gave up 2 bases, with 10 bases separating them. The CDR3 is made up of 13 amino acids. This CDR3 is CASSRTAQETQYF. The CDR3 DNA sequence: TGTGCCAGCAGTCGGACTGCTCAAGAGACCCAGTACTTC.

The rearrangement links TRBV7-9 to TRBJ1-2; D remains unclear. The CDR3 runs 14 residues. The V end was cut by 6 bases, the J end by 6 bases, with 17 bases between. Germline values: CDR1 SEHNR, CDR2 FQNEAQ (reference sequence). The CDR3 is CASSPLPGTHGYTF. DNA for the CDR3: TGTGCCAGCAGTCCTCTCCCAGGAACTCATGGCTACACCTTC.

This clone was counted between two and nine times. The gene calls are TRBV10-3 and TRBJ2-3; 12 nucleotides agree with TRBD2. Trimming at V came to 0 bases and at J to 4 bases, leaving 2 bases not matched to a gene. CDR3 length: 16 amino acids. The germline V gene encodes CDR1 ENHRY and CDR2 SYGVKD. CDR3 amino acids: CAISESTSGRPDTQYF. The CDR3 nucleotides are TGTGCCATCAGTGAGTCAACTAGCGGGAGGCCAGATACGCAGTATTTT.